This TCR beta chain was sequenced for a study of T cells in Graves' hyperthyroidism and ophthalmopathy. Amplification yielded TCR beta CDR3 regions, with RNA transcripts as the source. With the HTBI primer set, the TCR CDR3 went through a first round of RT-PCR. Via MiXCR, TCRdb re-called the multiplex PCR reads, giving one row per CDR3 protein. The table shows around 580,000 distinct CDR3 sequences, with about a sixth occurring only once. Of note for this clonotype: Its antigen is as yet unknown.

Absent ophthalmopathy progression within 18 months defined stable Graves' hyperthyroidism. Out of approximately 10 ml of fresh peripheral blood came the PBMCs. V lost 6 bases, J lost 5 bases, and 19 bases lay in between. The CDR3 length is 15 residues. Germline loops: CDR1 SEHNR, CDR2 FQNEAQ (reference sequence). Findings of the study overall: Most expanded thyroid clonotypes above 0.001 recurred in blood. Ophthalmopathy, which appeared later, was predicted by the model a median about 6 months before onset.

The sequenced material came from blood. The sequence came from a young woman with Graves' hyperthyroidism. V and J are TRBV7-9 and TRBJ1-1; weak D call: TRBD1 (5 bases). The CDR3 sequence: CASSSPTVRETEAFF. CDR3 nucleotide sequence: TGTGCCAGCAGTTCCCCCACCGTCAGGGAGACTGAAGCTTTCTTT.